The rows below give T cell receptor beta chains drawn from one sample of a study of T cells in Graves' hyperthyroidism and ophthalmopathy. TCRdb re-analysed the multiplex PCR reads in MiXCR, keeping a single row per CDR3 protein. The sample records roughly 280,000 distinct CDR3 sequences, approximately 21% being singletons. The sample was blood. All receptors derive from a man aged 25 to 40 with Graves' ophthalmopathy. CDR3s include the opening cysteine and the closing phenylalanine or tryptophan. The D gene is left open where the match is weak.

- | TRBV11-3 | 15 | CASSPGGQTYTEAFF
- | TRBV19 | 16 | CASSRGRWTLYNEQFF
TRBD2 | TRBV6-1 | 17 | CASRNRAGGVGTGELFF
- | TRBV10-2 | 12 | CASSRADYEQYF
TRBD2 | TRBV11-1 | 18 | CASSSAPGLAGVRETQYF
TRBD2 | TRBV7-3 | 15 | CASSLSGSRYNEQFF
- | TRBV28 | 16 | CASRDGTPVTAYEQYF
TRBD2 | TRBV7-9 | 16 | CASSLVAGGTYNEQFF
- | TRBV29-1 | 15 | CSVNLNQGFSYEQYF
- | TRBV5-1 | 13 | CASSNAPDQPQHF
TRBD1 | TRBV28 | 14 | CASTPGQGHYEQYF
TRBD2 | TRBV27 | 12 | CASSWGGETQYF
- | TRBV7-8 | 13 | CASSESSLYEQHF
TRBD1 | TRBV11-2 | 12 | CASSIGQGTEYF
- | TRBV19 | 15 | CASSSRDLGLNEQFF
- | TRBV2 | 15 | CASNGMARGPTEAFF
TRBD2 | TRBV15 | 17 | CATSRYRMAGGGETQYF
- | TRBV5-1 | 13 | CASSFGDKDTQYF
- | TRBV29-1 | 14 | CSVVTGLPNQPQHF
- | TRBV7-8 | 13 | CASSLAENTEAFF
TRBD1 | TRBV3-1 | 15 | CASSQTGGGYQPQHF
TRBD1 | TRBV2 | 16 | CASRLSSGGSGNTIYF
TRBD2 | TRBV29-1 | 16 | CSVEDPVAGRGNEQFF
- | TRBV20-1 | 10 | CSASRGEAFF
TRBD1 | TRBV30 | 16 | CAWKSRQGANTGELFF
- | TRBV6-6 | 13 | CASSYLVNTEAFF
- | TRBV7-8 | 14 | CASSLIRRPYEQYF
- | TRBV6-1 | 15 | CASSEAGTAGVEQYF
- | TRBV2 | 16 | CASSERASSLGDTQYF
- | TRBV12-5 | 15 | CASGHGTDSLDTQYF
- | TRBV20-1 | 14 | CSASPGTTYNEQFF
- | TRBV9 | 15 | CASSVATGRVNEQFF
TRBD1 | TRBV5-8 | 13 | CASSRGQDDEAFF
- | TRBV6-5 | 13 | CASSYSIFETQYF
- | TRBV2 | 13 | CASSSIADSPLHF
- | TRBV12-3/TRBV12-4 | 15 | CASSNTDLMNTEAFF
- | TRBV6-5 | 15 | CASSYSGTILVGYTF
TRBD1 | TRBV28 | 15 | CASRSTGDPSYEQYF
- | TRBV7-9 | 16 | CASSPQTGAKNYGYTF
TRBD1 | TRBV12-3/TRBV12-4 | 15 | CASSLEGTAGETQYF
- | TRBV7-9 | 13 | CASKRTDSYEQYF